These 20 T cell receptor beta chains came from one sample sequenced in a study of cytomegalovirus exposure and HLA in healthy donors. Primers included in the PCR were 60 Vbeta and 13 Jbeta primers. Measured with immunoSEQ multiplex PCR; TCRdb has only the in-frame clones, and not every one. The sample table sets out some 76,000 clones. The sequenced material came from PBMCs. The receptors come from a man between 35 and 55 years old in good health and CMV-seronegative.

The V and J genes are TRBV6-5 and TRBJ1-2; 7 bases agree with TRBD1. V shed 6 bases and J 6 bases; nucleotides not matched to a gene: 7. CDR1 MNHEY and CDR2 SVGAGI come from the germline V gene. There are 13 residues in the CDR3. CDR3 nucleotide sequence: TGTGCCAGCAGAATTACAGGGGATCATGGCTACACCTTC. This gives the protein CASRITGDHGYTF.

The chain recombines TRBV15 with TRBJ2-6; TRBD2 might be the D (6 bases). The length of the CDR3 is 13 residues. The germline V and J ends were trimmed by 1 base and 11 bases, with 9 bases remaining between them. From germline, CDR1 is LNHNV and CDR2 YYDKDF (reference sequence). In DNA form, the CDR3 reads TGTGCCACCAGCAGAGGGGGGGACTACGTCCTGACTTTC. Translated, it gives CATSRGGDYVLTF.

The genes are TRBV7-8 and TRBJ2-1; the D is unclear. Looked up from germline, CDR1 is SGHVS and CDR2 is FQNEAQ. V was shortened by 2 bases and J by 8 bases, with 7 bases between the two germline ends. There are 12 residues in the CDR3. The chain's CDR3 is CASSLRSYEQFF. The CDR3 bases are TGTGCCAGCAGCTTACGTAGCTATGAGCAGTTCTTC.

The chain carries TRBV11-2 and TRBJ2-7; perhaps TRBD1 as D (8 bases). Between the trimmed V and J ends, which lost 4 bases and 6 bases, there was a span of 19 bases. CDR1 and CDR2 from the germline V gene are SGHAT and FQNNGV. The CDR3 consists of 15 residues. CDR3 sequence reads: CASSSQGAGAFEQYF. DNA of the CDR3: TGTGCCAGCAGCTCCCAGGGGGCGGGGGCTTTCGAGCAGTACTTC.

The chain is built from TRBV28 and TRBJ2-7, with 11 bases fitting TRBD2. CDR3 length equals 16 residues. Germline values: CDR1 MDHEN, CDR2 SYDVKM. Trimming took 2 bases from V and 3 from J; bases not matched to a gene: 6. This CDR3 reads CASSLLGTSGYYEQYF. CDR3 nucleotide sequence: TGTGCCAGCAGTTTACTAGGGACTAGCGGTTACTACGAGCAGTACTTC.

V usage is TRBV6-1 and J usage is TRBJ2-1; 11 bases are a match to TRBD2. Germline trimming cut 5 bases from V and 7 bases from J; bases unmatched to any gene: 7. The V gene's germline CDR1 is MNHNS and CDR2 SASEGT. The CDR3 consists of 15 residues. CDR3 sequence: CASSKLAGAGNEQFF. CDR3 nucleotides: TGTGCCAGCAGTAAACTAGCGGGAGCAGGGAATGAGCAGTTCTTC.

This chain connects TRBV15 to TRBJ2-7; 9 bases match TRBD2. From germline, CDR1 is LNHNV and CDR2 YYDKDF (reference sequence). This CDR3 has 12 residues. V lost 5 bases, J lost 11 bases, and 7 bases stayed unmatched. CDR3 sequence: CATSAGGGVEYF. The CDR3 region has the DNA TGTGCCACCAGCGCGGGAGGGGGCGTAGAGTACTTC.

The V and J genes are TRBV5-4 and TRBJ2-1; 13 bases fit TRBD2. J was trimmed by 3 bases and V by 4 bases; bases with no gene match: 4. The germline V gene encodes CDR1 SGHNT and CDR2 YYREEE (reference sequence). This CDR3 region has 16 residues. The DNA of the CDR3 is TGTGCCAGCAGCCTCGGGACTAGCGGGGACTACAATGAGCAGTTCTTC. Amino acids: CASSLGTSGDYNEQFF.

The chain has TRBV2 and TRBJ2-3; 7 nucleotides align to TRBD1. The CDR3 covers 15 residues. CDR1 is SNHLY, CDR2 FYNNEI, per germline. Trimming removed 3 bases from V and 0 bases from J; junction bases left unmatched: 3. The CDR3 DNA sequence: TGTGCCAGCAGTGACACAGGGGCTAGCACAGATACGCAGTATTTT. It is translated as CASSDTGASTDTQYF.

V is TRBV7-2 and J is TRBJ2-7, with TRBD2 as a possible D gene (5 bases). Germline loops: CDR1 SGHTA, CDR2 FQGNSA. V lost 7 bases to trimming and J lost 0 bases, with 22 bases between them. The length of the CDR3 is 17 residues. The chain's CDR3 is CASTALSRRTFSYEQYF. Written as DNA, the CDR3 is TGTGCCAGCACCGCGTTGTCTCGGAGGACCTTCTCCTACGAGCAGTACTTC.

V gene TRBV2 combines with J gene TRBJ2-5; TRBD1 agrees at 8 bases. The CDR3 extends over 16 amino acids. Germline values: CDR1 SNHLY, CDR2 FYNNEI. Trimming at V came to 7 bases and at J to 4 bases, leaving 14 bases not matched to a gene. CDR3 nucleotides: TGTGCCAGCAACACTCCCGATACAGGGGGAGGAGAGACCCAGTACTTC. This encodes CASNTPDTGGGETQYF.

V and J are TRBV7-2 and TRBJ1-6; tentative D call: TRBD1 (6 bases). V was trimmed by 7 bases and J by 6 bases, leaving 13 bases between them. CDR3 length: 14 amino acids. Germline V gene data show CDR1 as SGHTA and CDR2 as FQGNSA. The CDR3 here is CASNRDTVNSPLHF. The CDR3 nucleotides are TGTGCCAGCAATCGGGACACCGTTAATTCACCCCTCCACTTT.

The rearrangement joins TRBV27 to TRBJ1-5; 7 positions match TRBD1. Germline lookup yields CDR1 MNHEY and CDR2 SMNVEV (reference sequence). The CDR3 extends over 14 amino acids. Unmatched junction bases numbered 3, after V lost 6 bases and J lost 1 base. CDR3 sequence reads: CASRSGGSNQPQHF. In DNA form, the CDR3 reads TGTGCCAGCAGGTCAGGGGGGAGCAATCAGCCCCAGCATTTT.

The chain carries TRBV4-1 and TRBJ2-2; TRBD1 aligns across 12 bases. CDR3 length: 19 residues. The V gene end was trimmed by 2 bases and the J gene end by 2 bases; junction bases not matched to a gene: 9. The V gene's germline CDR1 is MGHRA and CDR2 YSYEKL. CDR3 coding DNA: TGCGCCAGCAGCCAATTTCCGGGACAGGGGGCGGCCAACACCGGGGAGCTGTTTTTT. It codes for CASSQFPGQGAANTGELFF.

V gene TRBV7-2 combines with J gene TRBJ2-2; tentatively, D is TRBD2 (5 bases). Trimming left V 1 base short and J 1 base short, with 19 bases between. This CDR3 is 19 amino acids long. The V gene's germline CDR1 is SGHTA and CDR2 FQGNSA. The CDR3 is CASSLGLRGSGLNTGELFF. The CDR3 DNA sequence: TGTGCCAGCAGCTTAGGCCTGCGAGGGAGCGGACTGAACACCGGGGAGCTGTTTTTT.

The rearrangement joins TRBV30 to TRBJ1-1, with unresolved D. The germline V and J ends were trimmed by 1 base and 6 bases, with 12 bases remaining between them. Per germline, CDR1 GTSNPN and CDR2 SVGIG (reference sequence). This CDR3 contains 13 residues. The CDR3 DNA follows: TGTGCCTGGAGTGGACGGGGTAGGGCTGAAGCTTTCTTT. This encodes CAWSGRGRAEAFF.

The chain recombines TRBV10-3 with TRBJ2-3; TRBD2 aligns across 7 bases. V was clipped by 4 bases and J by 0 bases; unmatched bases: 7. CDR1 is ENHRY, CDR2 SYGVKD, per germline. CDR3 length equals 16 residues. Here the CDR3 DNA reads TGTGCCATCAGTGTGAATTGGGGGGGGAGCACAGATACGCAGTATTTT. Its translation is CAISVNWGGSTDTQYF.

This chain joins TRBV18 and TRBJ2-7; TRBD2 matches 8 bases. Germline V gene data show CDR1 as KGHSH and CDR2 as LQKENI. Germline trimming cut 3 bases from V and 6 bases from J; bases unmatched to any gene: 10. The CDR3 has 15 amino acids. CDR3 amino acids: CASSPSATSEAEQYF. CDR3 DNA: TGTGCCAGCTCACCCTCCGCGACTAGCGAGGCCGAGCAGTACTTC.

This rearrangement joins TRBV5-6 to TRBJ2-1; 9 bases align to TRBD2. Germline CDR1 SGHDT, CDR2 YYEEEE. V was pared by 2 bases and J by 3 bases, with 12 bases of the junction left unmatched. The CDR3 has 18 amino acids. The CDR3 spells CASSLKLAGTYIYNEQFF. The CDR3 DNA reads TGTGCCAGCAGCTTAAAACTAGCGGGTACCTATATCTACAATGAGCAGTTCTTC.

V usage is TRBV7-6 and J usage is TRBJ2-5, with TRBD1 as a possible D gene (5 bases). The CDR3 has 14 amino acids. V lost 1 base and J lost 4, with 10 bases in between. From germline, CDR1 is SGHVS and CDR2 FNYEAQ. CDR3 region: CASSLEQGLETQYF. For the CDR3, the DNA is TGTGCCAGCAGCTTAGAGCAGGGTTTAGAGACCCAGTACTTC.